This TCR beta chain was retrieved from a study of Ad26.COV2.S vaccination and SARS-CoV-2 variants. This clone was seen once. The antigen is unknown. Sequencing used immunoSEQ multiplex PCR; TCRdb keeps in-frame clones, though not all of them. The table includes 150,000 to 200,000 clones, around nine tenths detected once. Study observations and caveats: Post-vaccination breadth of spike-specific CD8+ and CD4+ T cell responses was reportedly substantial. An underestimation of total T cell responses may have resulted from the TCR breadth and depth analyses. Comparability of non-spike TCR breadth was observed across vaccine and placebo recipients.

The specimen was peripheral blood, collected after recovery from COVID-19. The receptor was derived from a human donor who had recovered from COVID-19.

The CDR3 DNA sequence: TGTGCCAGCAGTGAAGACAGGTCCCAAGAGACCCAGTACTTC. Protein product: CASSEDRSQETQYF. This sequence joins TRBV2 and TRBJ2-5, with D possibly being TRBD1 (5 bases). The germline V and J ends were trimmed by 1 base and 1 base, with 7 bases remaining between them. This CDR3 has 14 residues. Germline assignment: CDR1 SNHLY and CDR2 FYNNEI.